This T cell receptor beta chain was identified in a study of long-term antiretroviral therapy in people with HIV. Across the whole study: First collections came about a decade before the 2015 immediate-ART recommendation.

Running of the v3.0 immunoSEQ assay took place at survey level. This table comes from immunoSEQ multiplex PCR, and its TCRdb copy is limited to in-frame clones, with some not included. The repertoire includes under 50,000 clones, more than 80% of them detected once, and 4.5% to 6% sits in the top ten. Germline V gene data show CDR1 as GTSNPN and CDR2 as SVGIG (reference sequence). The CDR3 sequence is 14 residues long. Trimming removed 3 bases from V and 5 bases from J; junction bases left unmatched: 3. Prior to DNA extraction, the samples held about 0.95-11 million cryopreserved PBMC. Broader study findings: Samples were collected from 2004 to 2017 under possibly less effective ART regimens. Narrower CDR3 length ranges marked HIV repertoires relative to controls.

As concerns this clone: Its matching antigen is unknown.

The TCR comes from a woman aged 45-60 years with HIV. This sample comprised unsorted PBMCs, obtained 3.1 years after starting antiretroviral therapy. The chain couples TRBV30 to TRBJ1-4; 10 bases agree with TRBD1. CDR3 sequence reads: CAWRTGGGNEKLFF. The CDR3 bases are TGTGCCTGGAGGACAGGGGGCGGGAATGAAAAACTGTTTTTT.